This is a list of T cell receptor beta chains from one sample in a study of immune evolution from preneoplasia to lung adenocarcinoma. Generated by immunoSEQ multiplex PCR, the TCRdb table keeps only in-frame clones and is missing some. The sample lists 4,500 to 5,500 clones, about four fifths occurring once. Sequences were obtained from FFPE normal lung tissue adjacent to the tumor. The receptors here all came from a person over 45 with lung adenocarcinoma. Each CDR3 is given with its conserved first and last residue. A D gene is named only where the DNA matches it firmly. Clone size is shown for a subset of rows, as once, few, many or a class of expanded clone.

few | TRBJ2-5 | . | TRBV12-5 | TGTGCTAGTGCGGCGGGACAGATTGACGAAGAGACCCAGTACTTC | CASAAGQIDEETQYF
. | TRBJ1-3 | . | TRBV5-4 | TGTGCCAGCAGCCCAGGGAGCTCTGGAAACACCATATATTTT | CASSPGSSGNTIYF
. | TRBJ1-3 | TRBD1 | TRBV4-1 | TGCGCCAGCAGACAAAAGCTTATGGACAGGGGGATGAGCTCTGGAAACACCATATATTTT | CASRQKLMDRGMSSGNTIYF
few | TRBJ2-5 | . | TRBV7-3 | TGTGCCAGCAGTCTCATGCAGGGGGAGACCCAGTACTTC | CASSLMQGETQYF
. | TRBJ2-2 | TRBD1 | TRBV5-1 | TGCGCCAGCAGAGCTGGGACAGGGGCCCCCGGGGAGCTGTTTTTT | CASRAGTGAPGELFF
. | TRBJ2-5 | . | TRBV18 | TGTGCCAGCTCACCAAATTCCCAAGAGACCCAGTACTTC | CASSPNSQETQYF
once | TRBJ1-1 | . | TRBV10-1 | TGCGCCAGCAGGGACCGGGACATTTCTGAAGCTTTCTTT | CASRDRDISEAFF
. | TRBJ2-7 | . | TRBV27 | TGTGCCAGCAGTTTATCGATGGCAGGGAACTACGAGCAGTACTTC | CASSLSMAGNYEQYF
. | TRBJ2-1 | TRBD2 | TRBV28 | TGTGCCAGCACCCCTTACGGACTAGCGGGAGGTGAGCAGTTCTTC | CASTPYGLAGGEQFF
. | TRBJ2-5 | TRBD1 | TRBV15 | TGTGCCACCAGCAGAAAAACAGGGGGTTCAGAGACCCAGTACTTC | CATSRKTGGSETQYF
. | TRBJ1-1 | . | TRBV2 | TGTGCCAGCTCCGGGCAGGCACCAGGGTTGAACACTGAAGCTTTCTTT | CASSGQAPGLNTEAFF
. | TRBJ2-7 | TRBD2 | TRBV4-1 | TGCGCCAGCAGCCAAGATAATCACGGCGGGAGACCCTACGAGCAGTACTTC | CASSQDNHGGRPYEQYF
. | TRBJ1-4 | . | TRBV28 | TGTGCCAGCAGCAACCGGGTCCTCATTAATGAAAAACTGTTTTTT | CASSNRVLINEKLFF
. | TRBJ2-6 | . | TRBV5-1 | TGCGCCAGCAGCTTGGGACACCACTCTGGGGCCAACGTCCTGACTTTC | CASSLGHHSGANVLTF
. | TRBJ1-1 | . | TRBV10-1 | TGCGCCAGCAGTGAGACTACCCGGGCCTCGGGACGCGCTTTCTTT | CASSETTRASGRAFF
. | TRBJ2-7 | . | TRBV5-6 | TGTGCCAGCAGAGTGGGCCTTATTCCCTTGCTCGAGCAGTACTTC | CASRVGLIPLLEQYF
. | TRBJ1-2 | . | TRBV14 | TGTGCCAGCAGCCCAGGGAGAAGCCGGGGCTACACCTTC | CASSPGRSRGYTF
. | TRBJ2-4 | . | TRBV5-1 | TGCGCCAGCAGCCAGGGGGGTGCTAGCCCGGCCTTAATTCAGTACTTC | CASSQGGASPALIQYF
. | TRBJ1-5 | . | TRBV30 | TGTGCCTGGAGTGAATTTGGTCCCCCGCCCCAGCATTTT | CAWSEFGPPPQHF
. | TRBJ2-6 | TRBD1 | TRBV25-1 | TGTGCCAGCTCGGACAGGGCCCTCTCTGGGGCCAACGTCCTGACTTTC | CASSDRALSGANVLTF
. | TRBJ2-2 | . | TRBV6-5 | TGTGCCAGCATTCTAGTAAGCACCGGGGAGCTGTTTTTT | CASILVSTGELFF
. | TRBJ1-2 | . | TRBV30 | TGTGCCTGGAGGGATGGGACGAGCTACACCTTC | CAWRDGTSYTF
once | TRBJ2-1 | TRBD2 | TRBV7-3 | TGTGCCAGCAGCTTAAGGGTTGGTAGCGGGAGCAAACGGAAGGATGAGCAGTTCTTC | CASSLRVGSGSKRKDEQFF
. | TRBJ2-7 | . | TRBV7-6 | TGTGCCAGCAGCTTAGCACCACCAGGGATATTGACTCCTAGCGAGCAGTACTTC | CASSLAPPGILTPSEQYF
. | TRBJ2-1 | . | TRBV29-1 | TGCAGCGTAAATGCACGGGCCTCAGGAGCGGTAAACAATGAGCAGTTCTTC | CSVNARASGAVNNEQFF